The clone carrying this T cell receptor beta chain was seen at least ten times. The target antigen is unknown. Those patients with uncontrolled infection, other autoimmune disease, pregnancy or lactation were excluded. Clinical symptoms, serum thyroxine and TRAb, thyroid ultrasound and orbital computed tomography were used for the diagnoses. Ahead of any ophthalmopathy symptoms, the blood sample was obtained at the first diagnosis of hyperthyroidism. This sample was included in a study of T cells in Graves' hyperthyroidism and ophthalmopathy. Study-level findings and limits: Onset of ophthalmopathy came a median approximately 6.5 months after the model predicted it.

TCR beta CDR3 sequences were amplified from RNA transcripts. The study used the HTBI primer set for a first-round RT-PCR of the TCR CDR3. TCRdb itself ran the multiplex PCR reads through MiXCR, one entry per CDR3 protein. The top ten clones hold around 31% of a sample with about 270,000 distinct CDR3 sequences, 13% to 15% of them seen once. Source material: blood. This TCR was recovered from a woman aged 45-65 years with Graves' hyperthyroidism that later progressed to Graves' ophthalmopathy.

CDR3 protein: CSARRRTSGSYEQFF. Here the CDR3 DNA reads TGCAGTGCTAGACGGAGGACTAGCGGGAGTTATGAGCAGTTCTTC. This chain joins TRBV20-1 and TRBJ2-1, with 13 bases lining up with TRBD2. After removal of 2 bases from V and 8 bases from J, the junction contained 6 bases not matched to a gene. This CDR3 is 15 amino acids long. Germline CDR1 is DFQATT and CDR2 is SNEGSKA (reference sequence).